Following are 18 T cell receptor beta chains from one sample sequenced in a study of T-cell reconstitution after alpha-beta-depleted transplantation in children. Unique molecular identifiers were used in preparing the TCRbeta library. TCRdb re-analysed the PCR reads in MiXCR, keeping a single row per CDR3 protein. The sample records around 400,000 distinct CDR3 sequences, approximately 20% being singletons. The specimen comprised PBMCs from the stem cell graft donor, sampled from the stem cell graft. These receptors all stem from a human donor who donated a stem cell graft to a child with acute myeloid leukemia.

This clonotype has at least ten counts. V usage is TRBV7-6 and J usage is TRBJ2-5; maybe TRBD2 (6 bases). The CDR3 runs to 14 residues. The V gene lost 5 bases and the J gene lost 3 bases, with 13 bases spanning the gap. CDR1 is SGHVS, CDR2 FNYEAQ, per germline. Here the CDR3 DNA reads TGTGCCAGCAGCCCGCGGGGTGTAGAAGAGACCCAGTACTTC. This encodes CASSPRGVEETQYF.

The chain couples TRBV5-1 to TRBJ2-1; 7 bases map to TRBD2. The germline V gene encodes CDR1 SGHRS and CDR2 YFSETQ. The V gene end was trimmed by 4 bases and the J gene end by 5 bases; junction bases not matched to a gene: 9. The CDR3 covers 15 residues. DNA of the CDR3: TGCGCCAGCAGCCCCGCGGGAGTTAGAGACAATGAGCAGTTCTTC. This encodes CASSPAGVRDNEQFF.

The rearrangement links TRBV4-1 to TRBJ1-5; 8 bases line up with TRBD1. Germline-derived CDR1 and CDR2 are MGHRA and YSYEKL. The CDR3 has 14 residues. The ends lost 3 bases at V and 3 bases at J; junction bases unmatched: 1. The CDR3 sequence is CASSQGQDNQPQHF. CDR3 bases: TGCGCCAGCAGCCAGGGACAGGACAATCAGCCCCAGCATTTT.

This clonotype was seen a few times. The chain employs TRBV20-1 and TRBJ1-3; no reliable D call. Germline V gene lookup returns CDR1 DFQATT and CDR2 SNEGSKA (reference sequence). The CDR3 spans 13 residues. The V gene lost 0 bases and the J gene lost 10 bases, with 13 bases spanning the gap. The CDR3, as DNA: TGCAGTGCTAGAGATCTCGGGAGGGAGACCATATATTTT. It specifies CSARDLGRETIYF.

This clonotype was found a few times. The V gene is TRBV12-3 or TRBV12-4, the J gene TRBJ2-2; a weak D match, TRBD1 (6 bases). The length of the CDR3 is 15 residues. Trimming left V 5 bases short and J 4 bases short, with 14 bases between. CDR3 nucleotides: TGTGCCAGCAGTCTACAGGGAAGGGGCACCGGGGAGCTGTTTTTT. This translates into CASSLQGRGTGELFF.

This clonotype was observed many times. The chain carries TRBV12-3 or TRBV12-4 and TRBJ2-2; tentative D call: TRBD2 (5 bases). Trimming stripped 2 bases from V and 4 bases from J, with 11 bases between. The CDR3 extends over 15 amino acids. This CDR3 is CASSLSSALTGELFF. In DNA, the CDR3 is TGTGCCAGCAGTTTAAGTAGCGCACTCACCGGGGAGCTGTTTTTT.

This clonotype has at least ten counts. The chain employs TRBV20-1 and TRBJ2-1; D might be TRBD1 (5 bases). Between the trimmed V and J ends, which lost 0 bases and 6 bases, there was a span of 15 bases. CDR3 size: 15 residues. Germline CDR1 reads DFQATT; CDR2 reads SNEGSKA (reference sequence). CDR3 coding DNA: TGCAGTGCTAGAGATGGGCAGGGTAGACGCAATGAGCAGTTCTTC. It translates to CSARDGQGRRNEQFF.

At least ten counts were recorded for this clonotype. The rearrangement links TRBV6-5 to TRBJ2-5; perhaps TRBD2 as D (5 bases). Germline-derived CDR1 and CDR2 are MNHEY and SVGAGI. V was trimmed by 7 bases and J by 3 bases, leaving 12 bases between them. The CDR3 is made up of 13 amino acids. The CDR3 region is CASNGEAEETQYF. The CDR3 nucleotides are TGTGCCAGCAACGGGGAAGCGGAAGAGACCCAGTACTTC.

This clonotype has just a few counts. The chain combines TRBV12-3 or TRBV12-4 with TRBJ2-2; 9 bases match TRBD2. This CDR3 contains 15 residues. Unmatched junction bases numbered 4, after V lost 3 bases and J lost 5 bases. The CDR3 here is CASSFAGGGTGELFF. CDR3 in DNA: TGTGCCAGCAGTTTCGCGGGAGGGGGTACCGGGGAGCTGTTTTTT.

This clonotype was seen at least ten times. The chain has TRBV29-1 and TRBJ2-1, with 9 bases matching TRBD2. The CDR3 spans 12 residues. The V and J ends lost 7 bases and 8 bases, in that order; junction bases with no gene match: 6. In germline, CDR1 is SQVTM, CDR2 ANQGSEA. CDR3 protein: CSGSGSWHEQFF. Here the CDR3 DNA reads TGCAGCGGTAGCGGGAGTTGGCATGAGCAGTTCTTC.

This clonotype was seen only a few times. This chain links TRBV20-1 with TRBJ2-1; 9 nucleotides align to TRBD2. This CDR3 comprises 13 residues. CDR1 DFQATT and CDR2 SNEGSKA come from the germline V gene (reference sequence). The V segment lost 5 bases and the J segment 5 bases; nucleotides outside the gene matches: 4. This chain's CDR3 is CSAQAGGDNEQFF. Written as DNA, the CDR3 is TGCAGTGCTCAGGCGGGAGGGGACAATGAGCAGTTCTTC.

The genes are TRBV12-3 or TRBV12-4 and TRBJ2-2; D remains ambiguous. Trimming left V 4 bases short and J 8 bases short, with 11 bases between. CDR3 size: 13 residues. The chain's CDR3 is CASSSLAWGELFF. The CDR3 DNA follows: TGTGCCAGCAGTTCGTTAGCTTGGGGGGAGCTGTTTTTT.

The chain uses TRBV3-1 and TRBJ2-7; the match to TRBD2 covers 8 bases. The junction had 8 bases not matched to a gene; V was cut back by 4 bases and J by 0 bases. Germline V lookup: CDR1 LGHDT, CDR2 YNNKEL (reference sequence). The CDR3 runs to 16 residues. The CDR3: CASSRWGSGSSYEQYF. In DNA form, the CDR3 reads TGTGCCAGCAGCCGGTGGGGGAGCGGGAGCTCCTACGAGCAGTACTTC.

This clonotype was seen ten or more times. The rearrangement uses TRBV29-1 and TRBJ2-1, with D possibly matching TRBD1 (5 bases). The germline V and J ends were trimmed by 0 bases and 3 bases, with 6 bases remaining between them. Germline CDR1 and CDR2: SQVTM and ANQGSEA. The CDR3 spans 13 residues. The CDR3 DNA reads as TGCAGCGTTGAAGAAGGGGACTACAATGAGCAGTTCTTC. This translates into CSVEEGDYNEQFF.

Many counts were recorded for this clonotype. The chain uses TRBV15 and TRBJ1-2; D uncertain. The CDR3 covers 15 residues. The V gene's germline CDR1 is LNHNV and CDR2 YYDKDF (reference sequence). V lost 3 bases and J 6 bases, leaving 17 bases between the germline ends. The chain's CDR3 is CATSSNPTDYNGYTF. The DNA for the CDR3 is TGTGCCACCAGCAGTAATCCGACGGACTACAATGGCTACACCTTC.

V is TRBV12-3 or TRBV12-4 and J is TRBJ2-1; no definite D call. V dropped 7 bases and J dropped 7 bases, with 17 bases sitting between them. This CDR3 region has 14 residues. This CDR3 is CASTTRPLVNEQFF. The CDR3 region has the DNA TGTGCCAGCACCACTCGCCCCCTGGTGAATGAGCAGTTCTTC.

Ten or more counts support this clonotype. The chain couples TRBV4-2 to TRBJ2-3; 11 nucleotides align to TRBD2. The CDR3 is 16 residues long. CDR1 and CDR2 (germline): LGHNA, YNFKEQ. V lost 8 bases, J lost 6 bases, and 13 bases stayed unmatched. CDR3 sequence: CASSPLLAGGEDTQYF. CDR3 DNA sequence: TGTGCCAGCTCCCCCTTGCTAGCGGGAGGAGAGGATACGCAGTATTTT.

The chain has TRBV28 and TRBJ2-4; 7 positions agree with TRBD2. CDR1 MDHEN and CDR2 SYDVKM come from the germline V gene. With 2 bases clipped from V and 3 bases from J, the junction kept 1 base outside the gene matches. The CDR3 sequence is 14 residues long. The CDR3 coding sequence is TGTGCCAGCAGTTTAGGGGGGGGCAAAAACATTCAGTACTTC. It encodes CASSLGGGKNIQYF.